The clone carrying this TCR beta chain was found once. The target antigen is unknown. This CDR3 is built from 16 residues. The V gene's germline CDR1 is SGDLS and CDR2 YYNGEE. V was clipped by 4 bases and J by 5 bases; unmatched bases: 12. The data derive from a study of lymphopenia after photon versus proton radiotherapy. Findings and caveats of the study: Better survival with proton therapy was suggested as possible, not demonstrated. Larger post-nadir TCR diversity loss correlated inversely with survival in deceased patients. Under photons, naive T cells and diversity fell while effector/memory populations rose. After lymphocyte nadir, photon-treated repertoires showed oligoclonal expansion, especially CD8+ Temra.

Measured with immunoSEQ multiplex PCR; TCRdb has only the in-frame clones, and not every one. The table records tens of thousands of clones, 87% of them present only once. This material consisted of peripheral blood, taken from a patient treated with proton-based radiotherapy. The receptor was derived from a man of 80 years or more with esophageal cancer. The rearrangement uses TRBV9 and TRBJ1-2; 9 bases agree with TRBD1. The CDR3 loop reads CASSLRARQGEYGYTF. The CDR3 DNA reads as TGTGCCAGCAGCCTGAGGGCCAGACAGGGGGAGTATGGCTACACCTTC.